These 7 T cell receptor beta chains originate from one sample sequenced in a study of cytomegalovirus exposure and HLA in healthy donors. PCR employed 60 Vbeta and 13 Jbeta primers. Data came from immunoSEQ multiplex PCR; TCRdb stores just in-frame clones and leaves some out. The sample includes under 90,000 clones, approximately 82% of them seen just once. Sequenced input: PBMCs. The source of these receptors is a man in his forties in good health and CMV-seronegative.

The V and J genes are TRBV7-9 and TRBJ1-4; 8 bases align to TRBD1. Germline CDR1 is SEHNR and CDR2 is FQNEAQ (reference sequence). This CDR3 comprises 17 residues. J lost 2 bases, V lost 5 bases, and 10 bases had no gene match. The CDR3 bases are TGTGCCAGCAGCCCGAGCGGCAGGGGGCGGACTAATGAAAAACTGTTTTTT. Its translation: CASSPSGRGRTNEKLFF.

This clone occurred once. This sequence joins TRBV19 and TRBJ2-2; weak D call: TRBD1 (5 bases). Deletions cut 3 bases from V and 7 bases from J, with 9 bases between. Germline V gene lookup returns CDR1 LNHDA and CDR2 SQIVND (reference sequence). The CDR3 length is 13 residues. CDR3 amino acids: CASSMQGHGELFF. The CDR3 DNA is TGTGCCAGTAGTATGCAGGGCCACGGGGAGCTGTTTTTT.

The V call is TRBV9, the J call TRBJ1-5, with D possibly TRBD1 on 5 matching bases. Between the trimmed V and J ends, which lost 0 bases and 11 bases, there was a span of 12 bases. The V gene's germline CDR1 is SGDLS and CDR2 YYNGEE. The CDR3 covers 13 residues. CDR3 sequence (DNA): TGTGCCAGCAGCGTAGGGGATGGGGGGGCCCAGCATTTT. Its protein is CASSVGDGGAQHF. Using reference TRBV9 and TRBJ1-5 for the parts outside the CDR3, the full variable domain is DSGVTQTPKHLITATGQRVTLRCSPRSGDLSVYWYQQSLDQGLQFLIQYYNGEERAKGNILERFSAQQFPDLHSELNLSSLELGDSALYFCASSVGDGGAQHFGDGTRLSIL.

V is TRBV15 and J is TRBJ2-7, with 9 positions matching TRBD1. Trimming removed 4 bases from V and 3 bases from J; junction bases left unmatched: 10. The germline CDR1 and CDR2 sequences are LNHNV and YYDKDF (reference sequence). This CDR3 spans 16 amino acids. CDR3 protein: CATSKTWTGENYEQYF. DNA of the CDR3: TGTGCCACCAGCAAGACCTGGACAGGGGAGAACTACGAGCAGTACTTC.

This clone appeared a few times. The V call is TRBV7-9, the J call TRBJ2-5; perhaps TRBD1 as D (6 bases). V lost 5 bases, J lost 5 bases, and 21 bases lay in between. Per the germline V gene, CDR1 is SEHNR and CDR2 is FQNEAQ (reference sequence). The CDR3 runs to 16 residues. CDR3 sequence (DNA): TGTGCCAGCAGCATGACGGGGACATGGAAGGAGGAGACCCAGTACTTC. Protein sequence: CASSMTGTWKEETQYF.

The V and J genes are TRBV6-1 and TRBJ1-2, with TRBD1 as a possible D gene (6 bases). CDR1 and CDR2 from the germline V gene are MNHNS and SASEGT. With 3 bases removed from V and 0 bases from J, the gap between germline ends came to 11 bases. The CDR3 extends over 15 amino acids. The CDR3 DNA sequence: TGTGCCAGCAGTGACAGACAGGTAGCTAACTATGGCTACACCTTC. It encodes CASSDRQVANYGYTF.

The CDR3 here is CASMSQNGNQPQHF. The CDR3 region has the DNA TGTGCCAGCATGTCACAGAACGGCAATCAGCCCCAGCATTTT. V and J are TRBV27 and TRBJ1-5; D unresolved. Trimming pared 7 bases from V and 2 bases from J, leaving 12 bases between. Germline CDR1 reads MNHEY; CDR2 reads SMNVEV (reference sequence). CDR3 length: 14 amino acids.